The rows below give T cell receptor beta chains drawn from one sample of a study of blood T cells in healthy people across ages. TCRdb re-derived calls from the 5' RACE reads in MiXCR, one entry per CDR3 protein. The sample has 650,000 to 700,000 distinct CDR3 sequences, roughly half seen once. The sample was blood. The receptors derive from a woman older than 75 in good health. Each CDR3 is given with its conserved first and last residue. The D gene is left open where the match is weak. Size is omitted from some rows. Given values are once, few, many or a class for expanded clones.

j_call,clone_size,v_call,d_call,cdr3_nt,cdr3_aa
TRBJ2-3,few,TRBV21-1,.,TGTGCCAGCAGCAAAACCCGGGACCAGCGGGAGGGGTGCACAGATACGCAGTATTTT,CASSKTRDQREGCTDTQYF
TRBJ2-5,many,TRBV28,TRBD2,TGTGCCAGCAGTCCTCGGGGGGGGGAAGAGACCCAGTACTTC,CASSPRGGEETQYF
TRBJ2-3,.,TRBV29-1,.,TGCAGCACCCGGTCAGGAAAGGGGGATACGCAGTATTTT,CSTRSGKGDTQYF
TRBJ1-1,.,TRBV29-1,.,TGCAGCGTTGTTCAGGGCTTGAACACTGAAGCTTTCTTT,CSVVQGLNTEAFF
TRBJ2-2,.,TRBV3-1,.,TGTGCCAGCAGCCAACGGACGTCTGTCACCGGGGAGCTGTTTTTT,CASSQRTSVTGELFF
TRBJ2-1,.,TRBV29-1,.,TGCAGCGCCCACCTAGCTTACAATGAGCAGTTCTTC,CSAHLAYNEQFF
TRBJ1-4,.,TRBV9,TRBD1,TGTGCCAGCAGCGCACATGGAAGGCAGGGGGGAACTAATGAAAAACTGTTTTTT,CASSAHGRQGGTNEKLFF
TRBJ2-5,.,TRBV11-2,.,TGTGCCAGCAGCTTAGATCTAGCCATCGAGACCCAGTACTTC,CASSLDLAIETQYF
TRBJ2-7,.,TRBV12-3/TRBV12-4,.,TGTGCCAACAGTTTGCTCTACGAGCAGTACTTC,CANSLLYEQYF
TRBJ2-5,.,TRBV6-6,TRBD1,TGTGCCAGCAGCCACGTACCGGGACAGGAGCAGTACTTC,CASSHVPGQEQYF
TRBJ2-5,.,TRBV28,.,TGTGCCAGCAGTTTATGGACAGGCGAGACCCAGTACTTC,CASSLWTGETQYF
TRBJ2-5,.,TRBV5-1,TRBD2,TGCGCCAGCAACCTACCCGGACTAGCAGGGTCAGAGACCCAGTACTTC,CASNLPGLAGSETQYF
TRBJ1-5,.,TRBV14,.,TGTGCCAGCAAGCCATTTCGACGAATAAATCAGCCCCAGCATTTT,CASKPFRRINQPQHF
TRBJ2-1,many,TRBV12-3/TRBV12-4,TRBD2,TGTGCCAGCAGCCCCTCGGGTACAGCGGGGGATGACAATGAGCAGTTCTTC,CASSPSGTAGDDNEQFF
TRBJ2-5,.,TRBV5-1,TRBD1,TGCGCCAGCAGCGTGGGACAGGAAGAGACCCAGTACTTC,CASSVGQEETQYF
TRBJ1-5,.,TRBV7-9,TRBD1,TGTGCCAGCGGTCAGGGGGGTCAGCCCCAGCATTTT,CASGQGGQPQHF
TRBJ1-4,few,TRBV28,.,TGTGCCAGCAGCGGGGGCAGGGAATGGGGTGAAAAACTGTTTTTT,CASSGGREWGEKLFF
TRBJ2-1,.,TRBV20-1,.,TGCAGTGCCAGCCAAACAGACAACTCCTACAATGAGCAGTTCTTC,CSASQTDNSYNEQFF
TRBJ2-3,.,TRBV9,TRBD2,TGTGCCAGCAGCGTAGAGACTAGCGGGATGGATACGCAGTATTTT,CASSVETSGMDTQYF
TRBJ2-1,many,TRBV28,TRBD1,TGTGCCAGCGGTAGGGCAGGGGGCTACAATGAGCAGTTCTTC,CASGRAGGYNEQFF
TRBJ2-3,many,TRBV28,.,TGTGCCAGCAGAGGACCGGGACACGAAGGCACAGATACGCAGTATTTT,CASRGPGHEGTDTQYF
TRBJ2-1,.,TRBV28,.,TGTGCCAGCAGCACCGTAGGGTTTGTCAGGAATGAGCAGTTCTTC,CASSTVGFVRNEQFF
TRBJ2-3,.,TRBV15,.,TGTGCCACCAGCTACCACAAGACAGTCTCTGCAGATACGCAGTATTTT,CATSYHKTVSADTQYF
TRBJ2-1,.,TRBV2,TRBD1,TGTGCCAGCATCCCTGGACAGGGTTCTAAGAATGAGCAGTTCTTC,CASIPGQGSKNEQFF
TRBJ2-1,.,TRBV29-1,TRBD2,TGCAGCGTTCAGGGACTAGCGGGAGGAGCCTACAATGAGCAGTTCTTC,CSVQGLAGGAYNEQFF
TRBJ1-4,few,TRBV25-1,.,TGTGCCAGCAGTGAGTCCTCGGGGAGGGAAAAACTGTTTTTT,CASSESSGREKLFF
TRBJ2-1,many,TRBV24-1,.,TGTGCCACCAGTTCGGCTAGCTCGGTCGATGAGCAGTTCTTC,CATSSASSVDEQFF
TRBJ2-2,few,TRBV2,.,TGTGCCAGCAGTGGGGAAGGGGAGCTGTTTTTT,CASSGEGELFF
TRBJ2-7,.,TRBV28,.,TGTGCCAGCAGTCTACTACCCGGGGACTACGAGCAGTACTTC,CASSLLPGDYEQYF
TRBJ2-5,many,TRBV2,.,TGTGCCAGCAGCCGGAGCCAAGAGACCCAGTACTTC,CASSRSQETQYF
TRBJ1-2,.,TRBV27,.,TGTGCCAGCAGGGTTGGAGAGTACAACTATGGCTACACCTTC,CASRVGEYNYGYTF
TRBJ2-7,.,TRBV10-3,.,TGTGCCACCAGGAGCGACGGAGACTACAATGAGCAGTACTTC,CATRSDGDYNEQYF
TRBJ2-7,many,TRBV2,.,TGTGCCAGTAAAGGTGCGGGGAGCTCCTACGAGCAGTACTTC,CASKGAGSSYEQYF
TRBJ1-2,.,TRBV4-1,.,TGCGCCAGCAGCCTCCTTGAGGGGGTCGGCTATGGCTACACCTTC,CASSLLEGVGYGYTF
TRBJ1-1,.,TRBV5-1,.,TGCGCCAGCAGCCCCATCGGACGGGTGAACACTGAAGCTTTCTTT,CASSPIGRVNTEAFF
TRBJ2-1,.,TRBV29-1,.,TGCAGCGTTGATCGAGGCAGCGGAACTTACAATGAGCAGTTCTTC,CSVDRGSGTYNEQFF
TRBJ2-7,many,TRBV10-3,.,TGTGCCATCAGGCGAGAGCCCTACGAGCAGTACTTC,CAIRREPYEQYF
TRBJ2-5,many,TRBV20-1,.,TGCAGTGCCTCACAGGGCACGGGCCAAGAGACCCAGTACTTC,CSASQGTGQETQYF
TRBJ2-7,.,TRBV12-3/TRBV12-4,.,TGTGCCAGCAGCCGGATAGGTCCGCAGTACTTC,CASSRIGPQYF
TRBJ1-6,.,TRBV3-1,.,TGTGCCAGCAGCCAAGCAGGGGCCAATTCACCCCCCCACTTT,CASSQAGANSPPHF
TRBJ2-3,.,TRBV29-1,.,TGCAGCGTCTCAGGCGGGGGCGGCACAGATACGCAGTATTTT,CSVSGGGGTDTQYF
TRBJ2-2,many,TRBV4-2,TRBD2,TGTGCCAGCAGCCCTAGCGGAACGAACACCGGGGAGCTGTTTTTT,CASSPSGTNTGELFF
TRBJ2-2,.,TRBV20-1,.,TGCAGTGCTAGGAGCTTGTTGGAGAACACCGGGGAGCTGTTTTTT,CSARSLLENTGELFF
TRBJ2-7,once,TRBV20-1,.,TGCAGTGCTAGAGTGTTAGCGAAGCCCTCCTACGAGCAGTACTTC,CSARVLAKPSYEQYF
TRBJ2-3,many,TRBV29-1,.,TGCAGCGTTGTCCCTATAGATACGCAGTATTTT,CSVVPIDTQYF
TRBJ2-1,few,TRBV29-1,.,TGCAGCGTTGAAGTCTTCAATGAGCAGTTCTTC,CSVEVFNEQFF
TRBJ2-6,.,TRBV20-1,.,TGCAGTGCTAAAACCCAGAGCTCTGGGGCCAACGTCCTGACTTTC,CSAKTQSSGANVLTF
TRBJ1-6,many,TRBV9,.,TGTGCCAGCAGCGTAGAATCTGGGGCTTTCCCCCTCCACTTT,CASSVESGAFPLHF
TRBJ2-3,.,TRBV19,.,TGTGCCAGTAGTATAGGGGACGCCCTCACAGATACGCAGTATTTT,CASSIGDALTDTQYF
TRBJ1-5,few,TRBV10-3,.,TGTGCCATCAGTGTCTCGGGGGGCGATCAGCCCCAGCATTTT,CAISVSGGDQPQHF
TRBJ1-5,.,TRBV14,.,TGTGCCAGCAGTTGGACTAGCGGGGGGCGAAACAATCAGCCCCAGCATTTT,CASSWTSGGRNNQPQHF
TRBJ1-5,.,TRBV5-7,TRBD1,TGTGCCAGCAGCTTTGGGCAGGGGGCCGGTCAGCCCCAGCATTTT,CASSFGQGAGQPQHF
TRBJ2-1,.,TRBV6-5,TRBD2,TGTGCCTGCAGACCCCCTAGCGGGGGTAAGAGTGAGCAGTTCTTC,CACRPPSGGKSEQFF
TRBJ2-5,.,TRBV20-1,.,TGCAGCGGTTGGGGCGGCAATGAGCAGTACTTC,CSGWGGNEQYF
TRBJ2-7,many,TRBV7-2,.,TGCGCCAGCAGCCGGGACTCCTACAATGAGCAGTACTTC,CASSRDSYNEQYF
TRBJ2-1,.,TRBV20-1,.,TGCAGTGCTAGAAAATTGGGTGAGCAGTTCTTC,CSARKLGEQFF
TRBJ2-7,.,TRBV2,.,TGTGCCAGCAGGCCCGGGACGGACTACGAGCAGTACTTC,CASRPGTDYEQYF
TRBJ2-3,many,TRBV5-1,TRBD2,TGCGCCAGCAGCTGGTCCGGGACTAGCGGGGCAGGAGATACGCAGTATTTT,CASSWSGTSGAGDTQYF
TRBJ2-1,.,TRBV20-1,TRBD2,TGCAGCGTTAGGACTAGCGGGTTATACAATGAGCAGTTCTTC,CSVRTSGLYNEQFF
TRBJ2-2,.,TRBV9,.,TGTGCCAGCACCCGTAGTGTGGCCGGGGAGCTGTTTTTT,CASTRSVAGELFF